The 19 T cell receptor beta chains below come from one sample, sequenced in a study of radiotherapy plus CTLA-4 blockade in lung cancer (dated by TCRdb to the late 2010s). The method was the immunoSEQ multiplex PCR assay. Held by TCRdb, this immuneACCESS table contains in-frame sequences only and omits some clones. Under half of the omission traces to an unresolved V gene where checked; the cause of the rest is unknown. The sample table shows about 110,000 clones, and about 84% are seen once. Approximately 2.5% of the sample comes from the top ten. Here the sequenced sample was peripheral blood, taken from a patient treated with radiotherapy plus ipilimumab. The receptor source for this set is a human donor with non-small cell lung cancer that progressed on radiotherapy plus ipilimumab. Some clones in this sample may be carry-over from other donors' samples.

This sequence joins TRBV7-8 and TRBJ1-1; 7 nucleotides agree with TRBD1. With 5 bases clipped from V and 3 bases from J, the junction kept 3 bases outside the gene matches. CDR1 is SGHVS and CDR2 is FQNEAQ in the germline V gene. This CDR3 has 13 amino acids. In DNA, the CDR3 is TGTGCCAGCAGCCAAGACAGGGACACTGAAGCTTTCTTT. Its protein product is CASSQDRDTEAFF. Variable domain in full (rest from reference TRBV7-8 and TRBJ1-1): GAGVSQSPRYKVAKRGQDVALRCDPISGHVSLFWYQQALGQGPEFLTYFQNEAQLDKSGLPSDRFFAERPEGSVSTLKIQRTQQEDSAVYLCASSQDRDTEAFFGQGTRLTVV.

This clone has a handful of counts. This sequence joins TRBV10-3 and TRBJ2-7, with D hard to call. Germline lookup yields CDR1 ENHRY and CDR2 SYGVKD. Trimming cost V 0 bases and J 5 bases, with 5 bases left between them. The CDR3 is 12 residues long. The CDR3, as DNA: TGTGCCATCAGTGAGTCTGTTGACGAGCAGTACTTC. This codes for CAISESVDEQYF.

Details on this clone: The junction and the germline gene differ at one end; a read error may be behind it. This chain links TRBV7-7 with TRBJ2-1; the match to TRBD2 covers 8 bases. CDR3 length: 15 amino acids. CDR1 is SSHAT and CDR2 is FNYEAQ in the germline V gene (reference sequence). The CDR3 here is CASSPGSGAYNEQFF. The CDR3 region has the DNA TGTGCTAGCAGCCCCGGTAGCGGGGCCTACAATGAGCAGTTCTTC.

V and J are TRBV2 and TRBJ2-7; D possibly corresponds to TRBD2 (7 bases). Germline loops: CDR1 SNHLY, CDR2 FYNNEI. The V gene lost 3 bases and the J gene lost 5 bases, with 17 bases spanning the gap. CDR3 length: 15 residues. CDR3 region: CASSDVGGAFDEQYF. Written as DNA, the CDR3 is TGTGCCAGCAGTGATGTAGGGGGGGCTTTTGACGAGCAGTACTTC.

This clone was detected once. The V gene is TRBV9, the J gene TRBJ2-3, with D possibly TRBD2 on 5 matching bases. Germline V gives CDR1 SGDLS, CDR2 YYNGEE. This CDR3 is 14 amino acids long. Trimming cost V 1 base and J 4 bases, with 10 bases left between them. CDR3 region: CASSVRSRADTQYF. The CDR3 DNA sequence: TGTGCCAGCAGCGTAAGGTCGCGGGCAGATACGCAGTATTTT. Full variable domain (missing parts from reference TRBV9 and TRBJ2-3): DSGVTQTPKHLITATGQRVTLRCSPRSGDLSVYWYQQSLDQGLQFLIQYYNGEERAKGNILERFSAQQFPDLHSELNLSSLELGDSALYFCASSVRSRADTQYFGPGTRLTVL.

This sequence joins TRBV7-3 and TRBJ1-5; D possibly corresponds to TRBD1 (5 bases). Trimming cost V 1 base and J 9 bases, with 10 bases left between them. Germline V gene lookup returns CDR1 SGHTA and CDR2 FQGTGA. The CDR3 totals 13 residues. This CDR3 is CASSLIFGAPQHF. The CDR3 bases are TGTGCCAGCAGCTTAATATTTGGGGCGCCCCAGCATTTT.

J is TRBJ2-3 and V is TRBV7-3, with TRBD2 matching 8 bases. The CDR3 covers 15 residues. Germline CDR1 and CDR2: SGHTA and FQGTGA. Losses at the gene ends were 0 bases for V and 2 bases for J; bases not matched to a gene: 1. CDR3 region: CASSLTSGVTDTQYF. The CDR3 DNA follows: TGTGCCAGCAGCTTAACTAGCGGGGTCACAGATACGCAGTATTTT.

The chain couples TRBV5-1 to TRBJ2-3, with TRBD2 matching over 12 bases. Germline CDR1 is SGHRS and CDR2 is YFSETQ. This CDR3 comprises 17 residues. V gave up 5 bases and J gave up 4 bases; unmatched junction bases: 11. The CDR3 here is CASSPLLAGGQADTQYF. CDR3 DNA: TGCGCCAGCAGTCCGCTCCTAGCGGGGGGGCAGGCAGATACGCAGTATTTT.

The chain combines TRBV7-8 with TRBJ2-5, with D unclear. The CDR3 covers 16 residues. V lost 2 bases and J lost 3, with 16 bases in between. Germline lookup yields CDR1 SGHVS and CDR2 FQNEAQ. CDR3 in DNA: TGTGCCAGCAGCTTATCCCTCCAATGGGTCGAAGAGACCCAGTACTTC. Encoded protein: CASSLSLQWVEETQYF.

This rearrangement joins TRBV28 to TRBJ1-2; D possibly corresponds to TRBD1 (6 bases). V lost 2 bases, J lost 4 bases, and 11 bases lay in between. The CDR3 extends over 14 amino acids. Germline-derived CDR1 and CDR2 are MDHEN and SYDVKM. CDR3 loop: CASSLMPGVYGYTF. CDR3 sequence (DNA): TGTGCCAGCAGTTTAATGCCAGGGGTCTATGGCTACACCTTC.

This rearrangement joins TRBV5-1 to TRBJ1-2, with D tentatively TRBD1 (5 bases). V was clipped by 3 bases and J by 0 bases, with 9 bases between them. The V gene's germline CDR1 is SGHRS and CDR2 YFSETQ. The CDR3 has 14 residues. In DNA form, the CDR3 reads TGCGCCAGCAGCTCCGGGACTACTAACTATGGCTACACCTTC. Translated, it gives CASSSGTTNYGYTF.

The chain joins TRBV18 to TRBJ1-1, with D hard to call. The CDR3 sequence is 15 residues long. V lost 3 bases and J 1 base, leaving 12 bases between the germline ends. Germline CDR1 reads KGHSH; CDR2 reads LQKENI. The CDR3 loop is CASSPTVGKNTEAFF. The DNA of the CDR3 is TGTGCCAGCTCACCTACTGTTGGGAAGAACACTGAAGCTTTCTTT. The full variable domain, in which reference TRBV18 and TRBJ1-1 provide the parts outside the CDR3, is NAGVMQNPRHLVRRRGQEARLRCSPMKGHSHVYWYRQLPEEGLKFMVYLQKENIIDESGMPKERFSAEFPKEGPSILRIQQVVRGDSAAYFCASSPTVGKNTEAFFGQGTRLTVV.

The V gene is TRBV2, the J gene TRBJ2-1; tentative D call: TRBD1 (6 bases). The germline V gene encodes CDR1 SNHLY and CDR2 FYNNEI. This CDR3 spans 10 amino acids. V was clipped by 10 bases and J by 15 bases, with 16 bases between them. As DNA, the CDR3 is TGTGCCACCGATGGGACACGGAGGTTCTTC. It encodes CATDGTRRFF. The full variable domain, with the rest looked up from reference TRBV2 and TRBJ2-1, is EPEVTQTPSHQVTQMGQEVILRCVPISNHLYFYWYRQILGQKVEFLVSFYNNEISEKSEIFDDQFSVERPDGSNFTLKIRSTKLEDSAMYFCATDGTRRFFGPGTRLTVL.

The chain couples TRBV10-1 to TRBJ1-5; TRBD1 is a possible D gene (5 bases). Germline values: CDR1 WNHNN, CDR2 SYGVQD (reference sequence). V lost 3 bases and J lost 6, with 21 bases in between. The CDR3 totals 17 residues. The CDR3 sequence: CASSDGIDAGRIQPQHF. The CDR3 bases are TGCGCCAGCAGTGACGGTATCGATGCGGGACGCATTCAGCCCCAGCATTTT.

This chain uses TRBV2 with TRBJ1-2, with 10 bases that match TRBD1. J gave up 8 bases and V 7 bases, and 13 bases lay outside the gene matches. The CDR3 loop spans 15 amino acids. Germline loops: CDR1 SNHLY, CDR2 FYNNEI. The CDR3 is CASIPSGTGVRGYTF. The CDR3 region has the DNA TGTGCCAGCATCCCCTCAGGGACAGGGGTGCGGGGCTACACCTTC.

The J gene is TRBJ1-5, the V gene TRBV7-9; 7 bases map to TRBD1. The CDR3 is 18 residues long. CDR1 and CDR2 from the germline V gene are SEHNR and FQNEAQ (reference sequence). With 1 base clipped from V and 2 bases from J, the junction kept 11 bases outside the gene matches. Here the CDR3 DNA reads TGTGCCAGCAGCTTAGGCACAAGACAGGGTCGTGGCAATCAGCCCCAGCATTTT. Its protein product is CASSLGTRQGRGNQPQHF.

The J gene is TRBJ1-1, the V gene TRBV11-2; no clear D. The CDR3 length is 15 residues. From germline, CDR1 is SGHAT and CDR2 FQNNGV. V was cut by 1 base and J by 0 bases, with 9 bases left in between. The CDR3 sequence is CASSLGMGMNTEAFF. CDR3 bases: TGTGCCAGCAGCTTAGGAATGGGGATGAACACTGAAGCTTTCTTT. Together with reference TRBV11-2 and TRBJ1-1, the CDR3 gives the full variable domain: EAGVAQSPRYKIIEKRQSVAFWCNPISGHATLYWYQQILGQGPKLLIQFQNNGVVDDSQLPKDRFSAERLKGVDSTLKIQPAKLEDSAVYLCASSLGMGMNTEAFFGQGTRLTVV.

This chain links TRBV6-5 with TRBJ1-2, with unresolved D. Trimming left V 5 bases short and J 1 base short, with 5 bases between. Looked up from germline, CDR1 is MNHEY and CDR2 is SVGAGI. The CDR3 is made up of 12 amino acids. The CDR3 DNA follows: TGTGCCAGCAGTGAGGGTAACTATGGCTACACCTTC. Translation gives CASSEGNYGYTF.

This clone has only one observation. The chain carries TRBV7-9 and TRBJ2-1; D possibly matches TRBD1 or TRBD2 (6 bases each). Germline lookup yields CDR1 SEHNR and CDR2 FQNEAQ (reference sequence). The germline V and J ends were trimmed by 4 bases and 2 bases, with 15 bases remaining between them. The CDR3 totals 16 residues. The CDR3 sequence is CASSSIEGGPYNEQFF. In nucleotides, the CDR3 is TGTGCCAGCAGCTCGATCGAGGGGGGCCCCTACAATGAGCAGTTCTTC.